Listed here are 20 T cell receptor beta chains from one sample, sequenced in a study of blood T cell repertoires in COVID-19. Profiling relied on immunoSEQ multiplex PCR, and the TCRdb table lists in-frame clones only, not all of them. The sample includes 150,000 to 200,000 clones, around 72% of them seen just once. The sequencing sample was made of peripheral blood. Receptors originate from a woman aged 80 or older with acute or convalescent COVID-19.

This rearrangement joins TRBV18 to TRBJ1-1, with a tentative D call TRBD1 (6 bases). The CDR3 covers 15 residues. Germline CDR1 is KGHSH and CDR2 is LQKENI. Trimming shortened V by 2 bases and J by 1 base, and 11 bases separated the two germline ends. The CDR3 sequence is CASSPNRDTNTEAFF. CDR3 in DNA: TGTGCCAGCTCACCAAACAGGGATACGAACACTGAAGCTTTCTTT.

This clone was seen a single time. This chain connects TRBV4-3 to TRBJ2-7; perhaps TRBD1 as D (7 bases). The V gene lost 3 bases and the J gene lost 3 bases, with 18 bases spanning the gap. The CDR3 is 16 amino acids. The germline gives CDR1 LGHNA, CDR2 YSLEER. As DNA, the CDR3 is TGCGCCAGCAGCCAGGAAAGACAGGGACTGATCTACGAGCAGTACTTC. This codes for CASSQERQGLIYEQYF.

The chain couples TRBV28 to TRBJ1-2; D possibly corresponds to TRBD1 (6 bases). The CDR3 totals 13 residues. Germline values: CDR1 MDHEN, CDR2 SYDVKM. Trimming cost V 6 bases and J 3 bases, with 11 bases left between them. The CDR3 DNA sequence: TGTGCCAGCAGGGTGTCAGGGGACTATGGCTACACCTTC. This translates into CASRVSGDYGYTF.

This clone has just a few counts. The chain has TRBV2 and TRBJ1-5; no clear D. CDR3 length: 14 amino acids. Per the germline V gene, CDR1 is SNHLY and CDR2 is FYNNEI. Trimming stripped 4 bases from V and 9 bases from J, with 16 bases between. The CDR3 loop is CASSATGEPSPQHF. The CDR3 region has the DNA TGTGCCAGCAGTGCTACGGGTGAACCTTCGCCCCAGCATTTT.

This chain joins TRBV6-5 and TRBJ2-1; 7 nucleotides match TRBD2. Germline V gene lookup returns CDR1 MNHEY and CDR2 SVGAGI. The ends lost 4 bases at V and 8 bases at J; junction bases unmatched: 8. CDR3 length equals 14 residues. The chain's CDR3 is CASSSISGLDEQFF. The CDR3 DNA follows: TGTGCCAGCAGTTCGATTAGCGGGCTCGATGAGCAGTTCTTC.

The rearrangement uses TRBV6-5 and TRBJ2-2, with D possibly matching TRBD2 (5 bases). This CDR3 is 15 amino acids long. Trimming pared 5 bases from V and 8 bases from J, leaving 18 bases between. From germline, CDR1 is MNHEY and CDR2 SVGAGI. The chain's CDR3 is CASSLYPGSGGELFF. CDR3 nucleotide sequence: TGTGCCAGCAGTCTTTATCCGGGATCAGGTGGGGAGCTGTTTTTT.

V is TRBV7-9 and J is TRBJ1-3; D unresolved. This CDR3 contains 14 residues. Trimming took off 6 bases at V and 0 bases at J, with 9 bases between the two ends. In germline, CDR1 is SEHNR, CDR2 FQNEAQ (reference sequence). CDR3 protein: CASSTGDSGNTIYF. CDR3 nucleotide sequence: TGTGCCAGCAGTACCGGGGACTCTGGAAACACCATATATTTT.

The chain employs TRBV7-2 and TRBJ2-5; TRBD1 aligns across 7 bases. V trimming: 5 bases; J trimming: 2 bases; junction bases outside the gene matches: 8. The CDR3 sequence is 15 residues long. Germline V CDR1 and CDR2: SGHTA, FQGNSA. CDR3 in amino acids: CASSPHWGQQETQYF. The DNA for the CDR3 is TGTGCCAGCAGCCCCCATTGGGGACAGCAAGAGACCCAGTACTTC.

This chain links TRBV19 with TRBJ2-1; unclear D gene. V was pared by 4 bases and J by 5 bases, with 12 bases between. This CDR3 has 14 residues. In germline, CDR1 is LNHDA, CDR2 SQIVND (reference sequence). This CDR3 is CASSRELRNNEQFF. CDR3 DNA sequence: TGTGCCAGTAGTAGAGAATTGAGGAACAATGAGCAGTTCTTC.

The table lists this clone with a few counts. CDR3 region: CASRQLATDTQYF. CDR3 in DNA: TGTGCCAGCAGGCAACTAGCCACAGATACGCAGTATTTT. The chain joins TRBV7-8 to TRBJ2-3; maybe TRBD2 (6 bases). This CDR3 spans 13 amino acids. V lost 6 bases and J lost 2, with 9 bases in between. The V gene's germline CDR1 is SGHVS and CDR2 FQNEAQ.

J is TRBJ1-1 and V is TRBV28, with TRBD1 matching 9 bases. The CDR3 extends over 12 amino acids. From germline, CDR1 is MDHEN and CDR2 SYDVKM. Trimming at V came to 5 bases and at J to 11 bases, leaving 6 bases not matched to a gene. In DNA, the CDR3 is TGTGCCAGCAGTGGCGGGACAGGGATGGCTTTCTTT. Its translation is CASSGGTGMAFF. Looking up the rest from reference TRBV28 and TRBJ1-1 gives the full variable domain: DVKVTQSSRYLVKRTGEKVFLECVQDMDHENMFWYRQDPGLGLRLIYFSYDVKMKEKGDIPEGYSVSREKKERFSLILESASTNQTSMYLCASSGGTGMAFFGQGTRLTVV.

V is TRBV6-2 or TRBV6-3 and J is TRBJ2-1; TRBD2 matches at 9 bases. Losses at the gene ends were 6 bases for V and 7 bases for J; bases not matched to a gene: 7. The CDR3 extends over 14 amino acids. Germline values: CDR1 MNHEY, CDR2 SVGEGT. This CDR3 is CASRPSGTLNEQFF. CDR3 sequence (DNA): TGTGCCAGCAGACCTAGCGGGACACTGAATGAGCAGTTCTTC.

V and J are TRBV5-1 and TRBJ1-4; D is uncertain. V lost 0 bases and J lost 4, with 13 bases in between. CDR1 and CDR2 from the germline V gene are SGHRS and YFSETQ. The CDR3 contains 16 residues. This CDR3 reads CASSLAPVAGNEKLFF. In DNA form, the CDR3 reads TGCGCCAGCAGCTTGGCTCCGGTCGCGGGTAATGAAAAACTGTTTTTT.

The chain has TRBV3-1 (or the pseudogene TRBV3-2) and TRBJ2-5, with D perhaps TRBD2 (5 bases). The germline V gene encodes CDR1 LGHDT and CDR2 YNNKEL (reference sequence). The ends were cut back, 0 bases at V and 5 bases at J, with 10 bases in the middle. The CDR3 is made up of 14 amino acids. The CDR3 bases are TGTGCCAGCAGCCAAGATCTTAGAGGGGAGACCCAGTACTTC. It is translated as CASSQDLRGETQYF.

This chain uses TRBV5-1 with TRBJ2-7; tentative D call: TRBD1 (6 bases). The V and J ends lost 4 bases and 5 bases respectively, with 16 bases between them. CDR1 and CDR2 from the germline V gene are SGHRS and YFSETQ. The CDR3 covers 14 residues. CDR3: CASSLIQGANEQYF. The CDR3 DNA sequence: TGCGCCAGCAGCCTGATACAGGGCGCGAACGAGCAGTACTTC.

V usage is TRBV15 and J usage is TRBJ2-6, with unresolved D. The CDR3 totals 17 residues. The V end was cut by 0 bases, the J end by 0 bases, with 9 bases between. Germline loops: CDR1 LNHNV, CDR2 YYDKDF (reference sequence). The CDR3 DNA sequence: TGTGCCACCAGCAGAGATCCACAGTCCTCTGGGGCCAACGTCCTGACTTTC. It encodes CATSRDPQSSGANVLTF.

Here the CDR3 DNA reads TGCGCCAGCAGCCAAGTCGTAGGGACTAGCGTTCGGCAGCAGTTCTTC. Translation: CASSQVVGTSVRQQFF. The chain links TRBV4-1 to TRBJ2-1, with 10 bases fitting TRBD2. The germline V gene encodes CDR1 MGHRA and CDR2 YSYEKL. Trimming cost V 1 base and J 11 bases; bases outside gene matches: 11. This CDR3 is built from 16 residues.

This rearrangement joins TRBV19 to TRBJ2-1, with TRBD2 matching 12 bases. The CDR3 consists of 16 residues. Trimming took 9 bases from V and 7 from J; bases not matched to a gene: 13. Germline V gene lookup returns CDR1 LNHDA and CDR2 SQIVND (reference sequence). CDR3: CASLPLAGGGVNEQFF. DNA of the CDR3: TGTGCCAGCTTACCACTAGCGGGAGGCGGAGTGAATGAGCAGTTCTTC.

The chain has TRBV7-9 and TRBJ2-1, with D hard to call. Trimming took off 5 bases at V and 5 bases at J, with 10 bases between the two ends. The CDR3 totals 13 residues. Looked up from germline, CDR1 is SEHNR and CDR2 is FQNEAQ (reference sequence). CDR3 bases: TGTGCCAGCAGCGTCGAGGAGCACAATGAGCAGTTCTTC. Protein sequence: CASSVEEHNEQFF.

Only a few counts were recorded for this clone. The rearrangement links TRBV28 to TRBJ1-2; D possibly corresponds to TRBD1 (6 bases). Germline V gene data show CDR1 as MDHEN and CDR2 as SYDVKM. V was pared by 5 bases and J by 6 bases, with 13 bases between. CDR3 length: 13 amino acids. DNA of the CDR3: TGTGCCAGCAGTGAACAGGGAACCCATGGCTACACCTTC. The encoded protein is CASSEQGTHGYTF.